Included here is one T cell receptor beta chain sequence, with context. What it binds is not known. Trimming removed 4 bases from V and 1 base from J, with 11 bases in between. The CDR3 loop spans 14 amino acids. Germline V CDR1 and CDR2: SGHRS, YFSETQ. The data were obtained in a study of tumour-infiltrating T cells in Burkitt lymphoma. Study details: This cohort included all epidemiological subtypes of Burkitt lymphoma. Productive clonality predicted overall and progression-free survival. Study observations and caveats: Public clonotypes, several, appeared across numerous Burkitt lymphoma patients.

Produced via immunoSEQ multiplex PCR; TCRdb's table is partial and in-frame only. The data show approximately 250 clones, 99% seen once. The source material was tumor tissue. This TCR was sampled from a human donor with Burkitt lymphoma. The J gene is TRBJ1-2, the V gene TRBV5-1, with D uncertain. The CDR3 DNA follows: TGCGCCAGCAGCACCGTTGGGGTTAACTATGGCTACACCTTC. Residues: CASSTVGVNYGYTF.